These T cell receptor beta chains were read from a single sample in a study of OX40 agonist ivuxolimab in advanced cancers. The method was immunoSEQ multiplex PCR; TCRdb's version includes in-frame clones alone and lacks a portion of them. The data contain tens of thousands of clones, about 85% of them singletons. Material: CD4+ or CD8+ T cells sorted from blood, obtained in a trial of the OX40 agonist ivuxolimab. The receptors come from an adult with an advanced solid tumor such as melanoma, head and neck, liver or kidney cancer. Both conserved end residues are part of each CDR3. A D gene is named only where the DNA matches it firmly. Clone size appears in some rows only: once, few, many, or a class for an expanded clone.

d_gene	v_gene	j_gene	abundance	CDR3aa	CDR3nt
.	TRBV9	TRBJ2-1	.	CASSVRLGSHEQFF	TGTGCCAGCAGCGTAAGGTTAGGGAGCCATGAGCAGTTCTTC
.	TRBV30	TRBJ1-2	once	CAWSDSRGGDYGYTF	TGTGCCTGGAGTGATAGTCGGGGTGGCGACTATGGCTACACCTTC
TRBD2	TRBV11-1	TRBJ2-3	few	CASSLAGRGGLDTQYF	TGTGCCAGCAGCTTAGCTGGGCGGGGGGGCCTAGATACGCAGTATTTT
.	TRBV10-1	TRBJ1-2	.	CASSDPGGYGYTF	TGCGCCAGCAGTGATCCGGGGGGCTATGGCTACACCTTC
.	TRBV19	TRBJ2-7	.	CASSPGPPGIEQYF	TGTGCCAGTAGTCCGGGCCCCCCGGGAATCGAGCAGTACTTC
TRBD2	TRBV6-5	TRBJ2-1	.	CASSYSGTSGQNEQFF	TGTGCCAGCAGTTACTCGGGGACTAGCGGGCAAAATGAGCAGTTCTTC
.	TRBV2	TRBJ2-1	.	CASSALSASYNEQFF	TGTGCCAGCAGTGCCCTCTCGGCCTCCTACAATGAGCAGTTCTTC
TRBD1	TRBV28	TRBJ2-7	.	CASSRGRREQYF	TGTGCCAGCAGCAGGGGGCGGAGGGAGCAGTACTTC
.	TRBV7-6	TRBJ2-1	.	CASSPHSNEQFF	TGTGCCAGCAGTCCTCATTCCAATGAGCAGTTCTTC
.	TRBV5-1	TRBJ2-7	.	CASSRDLRSYEQYF	TGCGCCAGCAGCCGGGACCTCCGCTCCTACGAGCAGTACTTC
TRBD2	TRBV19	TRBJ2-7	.	CASTSSGLAGGRYEQYF	TGTGCCAGTACCTCCTCGGGACTAGCGGGAGGGAGGTACGAGCAGTACTTC
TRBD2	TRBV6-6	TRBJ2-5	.	CASSPTSGGVETQYF	TGTGCCAGCAGCCCGACTAGCGGGGGCGTCGAGACCCAGTACTTC
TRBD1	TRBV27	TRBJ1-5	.	CASSPDRARGALQPQHF	TGTGCCAGCAGTCCCGACAGGGCTCGGGGGGCTTTGCAGCCCCAGCATTTT
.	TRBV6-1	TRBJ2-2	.	CASAGVSNTGELFF	TGTGCCAGCGCAGGGGTATCGAACACCGGGGAGCTGTTTTTT
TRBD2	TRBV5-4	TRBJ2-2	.	CASSFVGGRAGNTGELFF	TGTGCCAGCAGCTTTGTTGGCGGGAGGGCCGGGAACACCGGGGAGCTGTTTTTT
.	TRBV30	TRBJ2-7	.	CAWSYRATYEQYF	TGTGCCTGGAGTTACAGGGCAACCTACGAGCAGTACTTC
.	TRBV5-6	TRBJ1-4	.	CASSLAGNYEKLFF	TGTGCCAGCAGCTTGGCGGGGAATTATGAAAAACTGTTTTTT
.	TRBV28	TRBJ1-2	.	CASITDLGVNYGYTF	TGTGCCAGCATAACCGACCTAGGGGTTAACTATGGCTACACCTTC
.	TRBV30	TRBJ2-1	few	CACPRGSGFNEQFF	TGTGCCTGTCCCCGCGGGTCAGGGTTCAATGAGCAGTTCTTC
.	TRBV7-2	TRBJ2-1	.	CASSLTGRSYNEQFF	TGTGCCAGCAGCTTAACGGGGCGCTCCTACAATGAGCAGTTCTTC
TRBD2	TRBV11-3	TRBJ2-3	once	CASSWGTSGYTDTQYF	TGTGCCAGCAGCTGGGGGACTAGCGGATACACAGATACGCAGTATTTT
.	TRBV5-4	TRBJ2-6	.	CASDSGSGANVLTF	TGTGCCAGCGATTCGGGGTCTGGGGCCAACGTCCTGACTTTC
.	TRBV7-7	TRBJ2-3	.	CASSLGLAKDTQYF	TGTGCCAGCAGCTTAGGGTTAGCGAAAGATACGCAGTATTTT
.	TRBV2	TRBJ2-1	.	CASSDPRKQFF	TGTGCCAGCAGTGATCCGCGGAAGCAGTTCTTC
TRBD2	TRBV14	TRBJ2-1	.	CASSQGTSGIPLHNEQFF	TGTGCCAGCAGCCAAGGGACTAGCGGGATCCCTTTACACAATGAGCAGTTCTTC
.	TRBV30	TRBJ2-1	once	CAWSSFAGNEQFF	TGTGCCTGGAGCTCGTTCGCGGGCAATGAGCAGTTCTTC
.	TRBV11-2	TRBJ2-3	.	CASSLKADTQYF	TGTGCCAGCAGCTTAAAGGCAGATACGCAGTATTTT
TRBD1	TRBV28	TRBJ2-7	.	CASSFRDRFHEQYF	TGTGCCAGCAGTTTCCGGGACAGGTTTCACGAGCAGTACTTC
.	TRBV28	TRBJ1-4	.	CASQPGATNEKLFF	TGTGCCAGTCAGCCGGGTGCAACTAATGAAAAACTGTTTTTT
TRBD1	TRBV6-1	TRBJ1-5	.	CASSDQDRGGQPQHF	TGTGCCAGCAGTGATCAGGACAGGGGAGGACAGCCCCAGCATTTT
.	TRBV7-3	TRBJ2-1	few	CASRLDSTNEQFF	TGTGCCAGCAGATTAGACAGTACCAATGAGCAGTTCTTC
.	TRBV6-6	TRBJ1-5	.	CASEMGDNQPQHF	TGTGCCAGCGAGATGGGGGACAATCAGCCCCAGCATTTT
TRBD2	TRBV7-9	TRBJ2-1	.	CASSPWTSGRSNEQFF	TGTGCCAGCAGCCCCTGGACTAGCGGGAGATCCAATGAGCAGTTCTTC
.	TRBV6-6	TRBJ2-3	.	CASKPESDTQYF	TGTGCCAGCAAACCTGAGTCAGATACGCAGTATTTT
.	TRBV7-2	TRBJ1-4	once	CASSLSGVRGEKLFF	TGTGCCAGCAGCCTCTCGGGAGTAAGAGGTGAAAAACTGTTTTTT
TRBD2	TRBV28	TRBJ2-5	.	CASSSPSGGAETQYF	TGTGCCAGCAGCTCCCCAAGCGGGGGGGCGGAGACCCAGTACTTC
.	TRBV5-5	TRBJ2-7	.	CASSRDISYEQYF	TGTGCCAGCAGCCGAGATATCTCCTACGAGCAGTACTTC
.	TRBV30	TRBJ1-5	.	CAWSREGMSNQPQHF	TGTGCCTGGAGTAGGGAGGGGATGAGCAATCAGCCCCAGCATTTT
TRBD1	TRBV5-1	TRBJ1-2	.	CASSLDRAYGYTF	TGCGCCAGCTCCCTGGACAGGGCCTATGGCTACACCTTC
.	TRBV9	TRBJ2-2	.	CASTRQDRNTGELFF	TGTGCCAGCACCAGGCAGGACAGGAACACCGGGGAGCTGTTTTTT
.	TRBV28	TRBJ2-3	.	CASSPPGPKTDTQYF	TGTGCCAGCAGTCCCCCGGGACCCAAAACAGATACGCAGTATTTT
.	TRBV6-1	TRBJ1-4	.	CASSGTGGGEKLFF	TGTGCCAGCAGTGGGACCGGGGGTGGTGAAAAACTGTTTTTT
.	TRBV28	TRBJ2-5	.	CASSSGVMDQETQYF	TGTGCCAGCAGTTCGGGGGTTATGGACCAAGAGACCCAGTACTTC
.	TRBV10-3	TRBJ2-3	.	CAISTGADTQYF	TGTGCCATCAGTACAGGAGCAGATACGCAGTATTTT
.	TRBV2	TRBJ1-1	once	CASKMLGLATEAFF	TGTGCCAGCAAGATGTTAGGCCTAGCCACTGAAGCTTTCTTT
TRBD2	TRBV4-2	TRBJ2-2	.	CASSLSSGGAAGELFF	TGTGCCAGCAGCCTCTCTAGCGGGGGGGCGGCCGGGGAGCTGTTTTTT
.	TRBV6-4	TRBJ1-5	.	CASSEGLWRSPQHF	TGTGCCAGCAGTGAAGGCTTGTGGAGGAGTCCCCAGCATTTT
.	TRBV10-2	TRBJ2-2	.	CASSLDSNTGELFF	TGCGCCAGCAGTTTAGATTCAAACACCGGGGAGCTGTTTTTT
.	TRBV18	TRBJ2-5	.	CASSPNPSGETQYF	TGTGCCAGCTCACCCAACCCCAGTGGGGAGACCCAGTACTTC
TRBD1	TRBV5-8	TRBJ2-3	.	CAGPRGQGADTQYF	TGTGCCGGCCCCCGCGGGCAGGGGGCAGATACGCAGTATTTT
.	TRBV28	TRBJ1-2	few	CASSLLWEGYTF	TGTGCCAGCAGTCTTTTGTGGGAAGGCTACACCTTC
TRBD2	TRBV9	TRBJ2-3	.	CASSDGSGGSQGTQYF	TGTGCCAGCAGCGATGGTAGCGGGGGATCGCAGGGTACGCAGTATTTT
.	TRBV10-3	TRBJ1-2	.	CAISLTGTANYGYTF	TGTGCCATCAGTTTAACCGGGACGGCTAACTATGGCTACACCTTC
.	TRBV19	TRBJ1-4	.	CASSSQPATNEKLFF	TGTGCCAGTAGTTCACAGCCCGCAACTAATGAAAAACTGTTTTTT
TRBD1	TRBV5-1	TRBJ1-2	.	CASSPRTGDLNYGYTF	TGCGCCAGCAGCCCCCGGACAGGGGATCTAAACTATGGCTACACCTTC
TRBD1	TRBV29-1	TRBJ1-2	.	CSVAGTANYGYTF	TGCAGCGTTGCTGGGACAGCTAACTATGGCTACACCTTC
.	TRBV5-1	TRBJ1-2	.	CASSVQSSNYGYTF	TGCGCCAGCAGCGTACAGAGTTCTAACTATGGCTACACCTTC
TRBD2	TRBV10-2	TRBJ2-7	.	CASTSGPYAYEQYF	TGCGCCAGCACTAGCGGGCCCTACGCCTACGAGCAGTACTTC
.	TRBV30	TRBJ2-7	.	CAWSVISKQYF	TGTGCCTGGAGTGTAATCTCTAAGCAGTACTTC